The 5 T cell receptor beta chains below were found in one sample sequenced in a study of siplizumab effects on memory and regulatory T cells. Cells from the mixed lymphocyte reaction underwent coculture for around six days at 37 degrees C. These receptors have no identified antigens. Measured with immunoSEQ multiplex PCR; TCRdb has only the in-frame clones, and not every one. Of roughly 7,100 clones in the sample, just over 35% were seen once. Sequencing was performed on CFSE-low (dividing) CD8+ T cells sorted from an allogeneic mixed lymphocyte reaction. The receptors originated from a human donor in good health; the cells came from an allogeneic mixed lymphocyte reaction.

The genes are TRBV4-1 and TRBJ1-1, with D perhaps matching TRBD1 (5 bases). V lost 4 bases and J 8 bases, leaving 20 bases between the germline ends. Germline V gene lookup returns CDR1 MGHRA and CDR2 YSYEKL. The CDR3 totals 15 residues. CDR3 coding DNA: TGCGCCAGCAGCCGAACGGGACTCACCCTTTGGGAAGCTTTCTTT. Amino acids: CASSRTGLTLWEAFF.

By proportion, this clone is medium-sized. V gene TRBV21-1 combines with J gene TRBJ2-7; the table's D call of TRBD2 was not tested on the DNA. TRBV21-1 is assigned pseudogene status. The CDR3 contains 12 residues. As DNA, the CDR3 is TGTGCCAGCCCCCTAGCGGGGCCCGAGCAGTACTTC. This codes for CASPLAGPEQYF.

This clone has more than one count but fewer than ten. The gene calls are TRBV4-2 and TRBJ2-1, with D perhaps given as TRBD1 or TRBD2 (5 bases each). Per the germline V gene, CDR1 is LGHNA and CDR2 is YNFKEQ. The CDR3 is 14 residues long. The ends were cut back, 1 base at V and 8 bases at J, with 12 bases in the middle. CDR3 loop: CASSQASRGDEQFF. The CDR3, as DNA: TGTGCCAGCAGCCAAGCTAGTCGGGGCGATGAGCAGTTCTTC.

This clone is categorized as medium-sized (0.01 to 0.1%). V is TRBV27 and J is TRBJ2-7; a weak D match, TRBD2 (5 bases). The germline CDR1 and CDR2 sequences are MNHEY and SMNVEV (reference sequence). The CDR3 covers 14 residues. With 3 bases removed from V and 3 bases from J, the gap between germline ends came to 12 bases. CDR3 nucleotide sequence: TGTGCCAGCAGTTTTTTTGGCGGGTACTACGAGCAGTACTTC. As protein: CASSFFGGYYEQYF.

The chain has TRBV5-6 and TRBJ2-7; 11 bases line up with TRBD2. The CDR3 runs to 15 residues. J lost 2 bases, V lost 3 bases, and 4 bases had no gene match. Germline V gene lookup returns CDR1 SGHDT and CDR2 YYEEEE. CDR3 amino acids: CASSSGTSGTYEQYF. The DNA for the CDR3 is TGTGCCAGCAGCTCCGGGACTAGCGGAACCTACGAGCAGTACTTC.